These 25 T cell receptor beta chains originate from one sample sequenced in a study of tumor-infiltrating lymphocytes in oesophageal squamous cell carcinoma. MiXCR, applied by TCRdb to the PCR reads, yields one record per CDR3 protein. The table lists around 6,300 distinct CDR3 sequences, about 15% of them singletons. The sequenced sample consisted of normal esophageal tissue next to the tumor. Receptor source: a male donor with esophageal squamous cell carcinoma.

There are many counts of this clonotype. The chain has TRBV27 and TRBJ1-1, with D perhaps TRBD1 (5 bases). The CDR3 is 13 amino acids. Trimming shortened V by 8 bases and J by 0 bases, and 10 bases separated the two germline ends. Germline CDR1 is MNHEY and CDR2 is SMNVEV (reference sequence). The CDR3 DNA is TGTGCCAGCGGGACCTATTTGAACACTGAAGCTTTCTTT. Translating it yields CASGTYLNTEAFF.

This clonotype qualifies as medium-sized. The chain recombines TRBV7-6 with TRBJ2-1, with 14 bases lining up with TRBD2. Germline-derived CDR1 and CDR2 are SGHVS and FNYEAQ. The ends lost 5 bases at V and 4 bases at J; junction bases unmatched: 13. The CDR3 is made up of 19 amino acids. The CDR3 loop is CASSPARRLAGGRYNEQFF. The CDR3 DNA sequence: TGTGCCAGCAGCCCCGCGCGAAGACTAGCGGGGGGGCGTTACAATGAGCAGTTCTTC. Full variable domain (rest looked up from reference TRBV7-6 and TRBJ2-1): GAGVSQSPRYKVTKRGQDVALRCDPISGHVSLYWYRQALGQGPEFLTYFNYEAQQDKSGLPNDRFSAERPEGSISTLTIQRTEQRDSAMYRCASSPARRLAGGRYNEQFFGPGTRLTVL.

By share, this clonotype ranks as medium-sized. The chain uses TRBV7-9 and TRBJ1-2; tentative D call: TRBD1 (5 bases). The V end lost 5 bases, the J end lost 6 bases, and 16 bases lay between the germline ends. The CDR3 runs to 14 residues. Looked up from germline, CDR1 is SEHNR and CDR2 is FQNEAQ (reference sequence). For the CDR3, the DNA is TGTGCCAGCAGCCTTTTCGGCGGGGGTGATGGCTACACCTTC. Amino acids: CASSLFGGGDGYTF.

In this sample, this clonotype is medium-sized. This chain connects TRBV7-3 to TRBJ2-7; no firm D call. V was clipped by 3 bases and J by 3 bases, with 9 bases between them. This CDR3 has 13 residues. Germline V gives CDR1 SGHTA, CDR2 FQGTGA. CDR3 protein: CASSFSAGYEQYF. DNA for the CDR3: TGTGCCAGCAGCTTTTCCGCTGGCTACGAGCAGTACTTC.

By share, this clonotype counts as medium-sized (0.01 to 0.1%). CDR3 sequence: CASSPGGLAGGLTGELFF. The CDR3 coding sequence is TGTGCCAGCAGCCCAGGAGGACTAGCGGGGGGGCTTACCGGGGAGCTGTTTTTT. The chain recombines TRBV7-2 with TRBJ2-2; TRBD2 agrees at 15 bases. With V trimmed by 5 bases and J by 5 bases, 9 bases remained unmatched. CDR1 SGHTA and CDR2 FQGNSA come from the germline V gene. The CDR3 extends over 18 amino acids.

In its sample, this clonotype was seen many times. The chain recombines TRBV6-1 with TRBJ1-5; D gene ambiguous. In germline, CDR1 is MNHNS, CDR2 SASEGT. V was shortened by 5 bases and J by 3 bases, with 8 bases between the two germline ends. This CDR3 region has 13 residues. The CDR3 sequence is CASSRQDNQPQHF. DNA for the CDR3: TGTGCCAGCAGTAGACAAGACAATCAGCCCCAGCATTTT.

There are many counts of this clonotype. V is TRBV18 and J is TRBJ2-5, with 9 bases lining up with TRBD1. The DNA end is a closer match to TRBJ2-7, so the J assignment may be wrong. The CDR3 has 15 amino acids. Germline values: CDR1 KGHSH, CDR2 LQKENI. The CDR3 nucleotides read TGTGCCAGCTCACCCGGACAGGGGCAATTCTACGAGCAGTACTTC. Translation: CASSPGQGQFYEQYF.

This clonotype was counted ten times or more. V usage is TRBV6-1 and J usage is TRBJ2-7, with TRBD1 matching over 7 bases. Germline assignment: CDR1 MNHNS and CDR2 SASEGT. There are 16 residues in the CDR3. V was pared by 3 bases and J by 8 bases, with 16 bases of the junction left unmatched. CDR3 sequence reads: CASSDGLRQGDEKQYF. Written as DNA, the CDR3 is TGTGCCAGCAGTGACGGACTCAGGCAGGGGGATGAAAAGCAGTACTTC.

This clonotype was seen just once. The CDR3 carries no conserved terminal phenylalanine or tryptophan, so it likely arises from a read error. The DNA is left out, because the CDR3 cannot be placed on it with certainty; the CDR3 is given as TCRdb lists it. The chain uses TRBV7-4 and TRBJ2-6. Germline CDR1 reads SGHVT; CDR2 reads SQSDAQ. Ends included, the CDR3 has 8 residues. The CDR3 spells CASSLSES.

This clonotype was detected ten times or more. V and J are TRBV6-4 and TRBJ2-7; TRBD1 matches 7 bases. The CDR3 length is 14 residues. The V segment lost 6 bases and the J segment 1 base; nucleotides outside the gene matches: 6. Germline CDR1 reads MRHNA; CDR2 reads SNTAGT. CDR3 DNA sequence: TGTGCCAGCAGCGAGGACAGGCAATCCTACGAGCAGTACTTC. It specifies CASSEDRQSYEQYF.

The sample holds many counts of this clonotype. V is TRBV2 and J is TRBJ2-5; 9 bases are shared with TRBD2. The CDR3 runs to 15 residues. Germline CDR1 SNHLY, CDR2 FYNNEI. With V trimmed by 1 base and J by 5 bases, 5 bases remained unmatched. The CDR3 DNA follows: TGTGCCAGCAGTGAAGGCGGGGGGGCACTCGAGACCCAGTACTTC. Its protein is CASSEGGGALETQYF.

Note on this clonotype: A read error may account for a junction end that differs from germline. The chain recombines TRBV6-5 with TRBJ2-1; perhaps TRBD1 as D (6 bases). The CDR3 runs to 12 residues. Germline values: CDR1 MNHEY, CDR2 SVGAGI. CDR3 sequence: CASSYRGRYAVF. CDR3 nucleotide sequence: TGTGCCAGCAGTTACAGGGGGAGATACGCAGTATTC.

This clonotype was seen at least ten times. The chain carries TRBV5-4 and TRBJ1-2; maybe TRBD1 (5 bases). Trimming removed 6 bases from V and 3 bases from J, with 12 bases in between. The CDR3 covers 13 residues. The germline V gene encodes CDR1 SGHNT and CDR2 YYREEE (reference sequence). Here the CDR3 DNA reads TGTGCCAGCAAACGGGACGGCTACTATGGCTACACCTTC. The encoded protein is CASKRDGYYGYTF.

Only a few counts were recorded for this clonotype. The chain is built from TRBV3-1 and TRBJ2-3, with D perhaps matching TRBD1 or TRBD2 (5 bases each). Germline V gives CDR1 LGHDT, CDR2 YNNKEL (reference sequence). CDR3 length: 14 residues. V lost 0 bases, J lost 6 bases, and 10 bases lay in between. CDR3 DNA: TGTGCCAGCAGCCAAGACTGGGGGTGGGATACGCAGTATTTT. Translating it yields CASSQDWGWDTQYF.

This clonotype came up many times. The V and J genes are TRBV7-9 and TRBJ2-7; TRBD1 matches 8 bases. The CDR3 runs to 17 residues. Germline CDR1 is SEHNR and CDR2 is FQNEAQ (reference sequence). The V gene end was trimmed by 1 base and the J gene end by 4 bases; junction bases not matched to a gene: 12. CDR3 protein: CASSLGGVTGVSYEQYF. The CDR3 DNA follows: TGTGCCAGCAGCTTAGGAGGGGTGACAGGGGTATCGTACGAGCAGTACTTC.

This clonotype was counted many times. The V gene is TRBV5-6, the J gene TRBJ2-1; D ambiguous. The end of the DNA is better explained by TRBJ2-7, so the J call may be wrong. This CDR3 contains 15 residues. Germline V gives CDR1 SGHDT, CDR2 YYEEEE. In DNA form, the CDR3 reads TGTGCCAGCAGCTTGGTCGGCAAAACCTCCTACGAGCAGTACTTC. This codes for CASSLVGKTSYEQYF.

This clonotype was seen only a few times. V usage is TRBV9 and J usage is TRBJ2-3, with D perhaps matching TRBD2 (5 bases). Between the trimmed V and J ends, which lost 5 bases and 1 base, there was a span of 17 bases. This CDR3 spans 16 amino acids. Germline V gives CDR1 SGDLS, CDR2 YYNGEE. The CDR3 protein is CASSGNIWERTDTQYF. In DNA form, the CDR3 reads TGTGCCAGCAGTGGCAACATTTGGGAGCGCACAGATACGCAGTATTTT.

This clonotype counts as medium-sized. The V and J genes are TRBV7-8 and TRBJ1-1; D might be TRBD1 (6 bases). Trimming took off 2 bases at V and 3 bases at J, with 13 bases between the two ends. Germline CDR1 and CDR2: SGHVS and FQNEAQ. The CDR3 is 15 amino acids. CDR3 DNA sequence: TGTGCCAGCAGCTTACGCCGGGACACCGACACTGAAGCTTTCTTT. Protein sequence: CASSLRRDTDTEAFF.

This clonotype occurred once. No conserved phenylalanine or tryptophan is present at the end of the CDR3, so a read error is the likely explanation. The DNA is left out, because the CDR3 cannot be placed on it with certainty; the CDR3 is given as TCRdb lists it. The CDR3 reads CASSRDRVYLDEQFFGS. The rearrangement links TRBV27 to TRBJ2-3; TRBD1 is the table's D call and was not checked against the DNA. Both ends counted, the CDR3 spans 17 residues. Per germline, CDR1 MNHEY and CDR2 SMNVEV (reference sequence).

Only one count was recorded for this clonotype. The conserved phenylalanine or tryptophan normally closing the CDR3 is absent here, so this likely arose from a read error. No DNA is shown, since the ends of the CDR3 on it are uncertain; the CDR3 is the one TCRdb lists. The J gene is TRBJ2-7, the V gene TRBV7-2; TRBD1, the table's D call, was not compared with the DNA. Looked up from germline, CDR1 is SGHTA and CDR2 is FQGNSA. The CDR3 extends over 8 residues, inclusive of both ends. The CDR3 loop is CASSRAGR.

This clonotype was counted many times. An end of the junction does not agree with germline; a read error may underlie this. The chain links TRBV6-6 to TRBJ1-6, with D tentatively TRBD1 (5 bases). Per the germline V gene, CDR1 is MNHNY and CDR2 is SVGAGI (reference sequence). The CDR3 is 17 amino acids. The CDR3 nucleotides read TGTGCCAGCAGTTACTCTACCCGGACACTCTATAATTCACCCCTCCACTTC. Amino acid sequence: CASSYSTRTLYNSPLHF.

A remark on this clonotype: Given the absence of the conserved phenylalanine or tryptophan at the CDR3 end, a read error is likely. It is unclear where the CDR3 begins or ends on the DNA, so no DNA is shown, and the CDR3 is as TCRdb lists it. The genes are TRBV10-3 and TRBJ1-1. Germline CDR1 ENHRY, CDR2 SYGVKD. The CDR3 region is 8 residues in length, termini included. CDR3 sequence: CAFNPSGP.

By share, this clonotype counts as large. The chain carries TRBV7-2 and TRBJ2-1; 7 bases map to TRBD2. CDR3 length equals 14 residues. Germline-derived CDR1 and CDR2 are SGHTA and FQGNSA. The V segment lost 2 bases and the J segment 6 bases; nucleotides outside the gene matches: 4. The chain's CDR3 is CASSLSAGVNEQFF. Written as DNA, the CDR3 is TGTGCCAGCAGCTTATCGGCGGGGGTCAATGAGCAGTTCTTC.

Points on this clonotype: A much larger clone is a single base away; this may be a read error. The rearrangement links TRBV24-1 to TRBJ2-1, with 10 bases aligning to TRBD1. CDR1 and CDR2 from the germline V gene are KGHDR and SFDVKD. The CDR3 spans 15 residues. With 7 bases clipped from V and 10 bases from J, the junction kept 12 bases outside the gene matches. CDR3 bases: TGTGCCACCAGCGCCTACCCGGGACAGGGGTACGAGCAGTTCTTC. This sequence encodes CATSAYPGQGYEQFF.

This clonotype is labeled medium-sized (0.01 to 0.1%). The chain recombines TRBV7-3 with TRBJ2-1; TRBD1 might be the D (6 bases). V was cut by 5 bases and J by 3 bases, with 17 bases left in between. The CDR3 covers 16 residues. The germline V gene encodes CDR1 SGHTA and CDR2 FQGTGA. CDR3 amino acids: CASSRTGTRDYNEQFF. CDR3 sequence (DNA): TGTGCCAGCAGCCGGACCGGGACACGGGACTACAATGAGCAGTTCTTC.